These T cell receptor beta chains were read from a single sample in a study of neurological immune-mediated disorders. One entry per CDR3 protein, called by TCRdb with MiXCR from the 5' RACE reads. The repertoire holds 50,000 or so distinct CDR3 sequences, with around 3.4% as singletons. The source material was PBMCs. The receptors come from a middle-aged man with multiple sclerosis. CDR3s include the opening cysteine and the closing phenylalanine or tryptophan. A D gene is named only where the DNA matches it firmly. Size tells how often a clone was seen (once, few, many) or the class of an expanded clone, and some rows leave it out.

j_call d_call clone_size v_call cdr3_nt cdr3_aa
TRBJ1-1 TRBD1 many TRBV15 TGTGCCACCAGCAGAACGACAGGGGTTGTCACTGAAGCTTTCTTT CATSRTTGVVTEAFF
TRBJ2-5 . many TRBV4-1 TGCGCCAGCAGCCAAGAGGGGCGGCCTGGGGAGACCCAGTACTTC CASSQEGRPGETQYF
TRBJ1-1 . many TRBV28 TGTGCCAGCAGTCGAGAGGGCACTGAAGCTTTCTTT CASSREGTEAFF
TRBJ1-2 . . TRBV7-8 TGTGCCAGCAGCTCGGGGTGGGCCCAGGGGAACTATGGCTACACCTTC CASSSGWAQGNYGYTF
TRBJ2-7 . many TRBV5-1 TGCGCCAGCAGCTATGGACAGACTAACTACGAGCAGTACTTC CASSYGQTNYEQYF
TRBJ2-3 TRBD1 many TRBV5-1 TGCGCCAGCAGCCCCCTCCCAGGGGGAAGCACAGATACGCAGTATTTT CASSPLPGGSTDTQYF
TRBJ2-3 . many TRBV29-1 TGCAGCGTTGAAAGAGGGGTGGCAGTCCCTAGCACAGATACGCAGTATTTT CSVERGVAVPSTDTQYF
TRBJ2-5 . many TRBV7-2 TGTGCCAGCAGCTTAGCTTCTGGCGGGCAAGAGACCCAGTACTTC CASSLASGGQETQYF
TRBJ2-5 . many TRBV11-3 TGTGCCAGCAGCTTAGATGTAGACGGGTCCGAGACCCAGTACTTC CASSLDVDGSETQYF
TRBJ1-6 . many TRBV11-2 TGTGCCAGCACCCTCTCGGGGGCAGGGGACCCAAGAATCCCGACCCACTTT CASTLSGAGDPRIPTHF
TRBJ2-3 . many TRBV20-1 TGCAGTGCTAGATGGGACCACAAGGGGTATTTT CSARWDHKGYF
TRBJ2-5 . many TRBV13 TGTGCCAGCAGCTTTTCGGAAGAGACCCAGTACTTC CASSFSEETQYF
TRBJ2-2 . many TRBV3-1 TGTGCCAGCAGCCATAGAACCGGGGAGCTGTTTTTT CASSHRTGELFF
TRBJ1-5 . few TRBV20-1 TGCAGTGCTAGATACCCCGGGACATTCAATCAGCCCCAGAATTTT CSARYPGTFNQPQNF
TRBJ2-3 . many TRBV20-1 TGCAGTCCGGGACTTTGGAGCACAGATACGCAGTATTTT CSPGLWSTDTQYF
TRBJ2-3 . many TRBV5-1 TGCGCCAGCAGCTGGGACCTAGATACGGATACGCAGTATTTT CASSWDLDTDTQYF
TRBJ2-1 TRBD2 many TRBV7-2 TGTGCCAGCAGCCCCCCGGGACTAGCGGGTTACAATGAGCAGTTCTTC CASSPPGLAGYNEQFF
TRBJ1-1 . many TRBV12-3/TRBV12-4 TGTGCCAGCAGCCAACAGGGGAACACTGAAGCTTTCTTT CASSQQGNTEAFF
TRBJ1-6 . many TRBV12-3/TRBV12-4 TGTGCCAGCAGTTATACGGGACTCAATTCACCCCTCAACTTT CASSYTGLNSPLNF
TRBJ1-3 . many TRBV15 TGTGCCACCAGCAGAGGATGGAGCTCTGGAAACACCATATATTTT CATSRGWSSGNTIYF
TRBJ2-5 TRBD1 . TRBV20-1 TGCAGTGCTAGTTCCAGACAGGGGAGCATCCAAGAGACCCAGTACTTC CSASSRQGSIQETQYF
TRBJ1-1 . many TRBV7-9 TGTGCCAGCAGGACAGACGGGGGAAGGACTGAAGCTTTCTTT CASRTDGGRTEAFF
TRBJ1-1 . many TRBV14 TGTGCCAGCAGCCACCGAAGGGATCTAGGGAACACTGAAGCTTTCTTT CASSHRRDLGNTEAFF
TRBJ2-3 . many TRBV5-1 TGCGCCAGCAGCTTGCGGGAGAGCGGGCCGACAGATACGCAGTATTTT CASSLRESGPTDTQYF
TRBJ1-4 TRBD1 many TRBV4-2 TGTGCCAGCAGAGATCAGGGGGGGGATGAAAAACTGTTTTTT CASRDQGGDEKLFF
TRBJ1-5 TRBD1 many TRBV20-1 TGCAGTGCTAGAGACCGACAGGGCGGTCAGCCCCAGCATTTT CSARDRQGGQPQHF
TRBJ2-1 . many TRBV20-1 TGCAGTGCTAGAGCTACAGGGAACTACAATGAGCAGTTCTTC CSARATGNYNEQFF
TRBJ1-5 TRBD1 many TRBV20-1 TGCAGTGCTAGGGGACAGGATTTTCAGCCCCAGCATTTT CSARGQDFQPQHF
TRBJ2-5 TRBD2 many TRBV20-1 TGCAGTGCCCCGACTAGCGGGGGCCAAGAGACCCAGTACTTC CSAPTSGGQETQYF
TRBJ1-5 . . TRBV10-3 TGTGCCATCAGAGGACAGAACAATCAGCCCCAGCATTTT CAIRGQNNQPQHF
TRBJ2-3 . few TRBV7-3 TGTGCCAGCAGCGCAGATCCGGGACGGAGCACAGATACGCAGTATTTT CASSADPGRSTDTQYF
TRBJ1-6 . many TRBV19 TGTGCCAGTAGTAGGGGCAGGGATGTGGATTATTCACCCCTCCACTTT CASSRGRDVDYSPLHF
TRBJ1-1 . many TRBV5-1 TGCGCCAGCAGCGGAAACAGGGAGGTGAACACTGAAGCTTTCTTT CASSGNREVNTEAFF
TRBJ1-1 . many TRBV5-1 TGCGCCAGCAGCTTGGCGGGCAGGGCTGAGAACACTGAAGCTTTCTTT CASSLAGRAENTEAFF
TRBJ2-5 . many TRBV12-3/TRBV12-4 TGTGCCAGCAGTTTGTCCAGGGCGGAGACCCAGTACTTC CASSLSRAETQYF
TRBJ2-7 TRBD1 many TRBV24-1 TGTGCCACCAGTGATTCGAGACAGGGCGCCTACGAGCAGTACTTC CATSDSRQGAYEQYF
TRBJ2-3 TRBD2 few TRBV11-2 TGTGCCAGCAGCTCGAGACTAGCTACGACCACAGATACGCAGTATTTT CASSSRLATTTDTQYF
TRBJ1-6 . . TRBV12-3/TRBV12-4 TGTGCCAGCAGTCCGTTTCAGGGTAATAATTCACCCCTCAACTTT CASSPFQGNNSPLNF
TRBJ1-5 TRBD1 many TRBV20-1 TGCAGTGCCCGCGACAGGGGACGGAATCAGCCCCAGCATTTT CSARDRGRNQPQHF
TRBJ2-7 TRBD2 few TRBV25-1 TGTGCCAGCAGTGATGCTCTCGGTAGCGGGGGATATCTCGACGAGCAGTACTTC CASSDALGSGGYLDEQYF
TRBJ2-5 . many TRBV5-1 TGCGCCAGCACCGTACGGGGGGCGGAAGAGACCCAGTACTTC CASTVRGAEETQYF
TRBJ2-3 . many TRBV29-1 TGCAGCGTTGAAGATCAGCGCACAGATACGCAGTATTTT CSVEDQRTDTQYF
TRBJ2-2 . many TRBV3-1 TGTGCCAGCGCTTGGGGTACCGGGGAGCTGTTTTTT CASAWGTGELFF
TRBJ2-2 TRBD1 many TRBV10-3 TGTGCCATCAGTGACCCGGGACAGCCCACCGGGGAGCTGTTTTTT CAISDPGQPTGELFF